This T cell receptor beta chain was captured by sequencing in a study of breast tumors, draining lymph nodes, adjacent tissues. Findings of the study overall: The data were judged consistent with most tumor T cells coming from lymph node and expanding in tumor. Tumors had less TCR diversity than lymph nodes, more than nontumor tissue.

TCRdb redid the calling of the multiplex PCR reads with MiXCR, one entry per CDR3 protein. This table has 170,000 or so distinct CDR3 sequences, approximately 33% appearing once. V lost 1 base, J lost 8 bases, and 14 bases lay in between. Germline CDR1 and CDR2: DFQATT and SNEGSKA (reference sequence). The CDR3 has 14 amino acids. The lymph nodes were axillary draining lymph nodes from breast cancer patients. Regarding this clonotype: The antigen remains undetermined.

The sample was axillary lymph node tissue. The TCR comes from a female donor with breast cancer. Some clones in this sample may be carry-over from other donors' samples. The chain recombines TRBV20-1 with TRBJ1-4; unclear D gene. The CDR3 DNA is TGCAGTGCTAGAGGCCTAGCGGGAAAGGAAAAACTGTTTTTT. Translating gives CSARGLAGKEKLFF.